This entry concerns a single T cell receptor beta chain. No antigen is known for it. A multiplex PCR was run with 60 Vbeta primers and 13 Jbeta primers. In the authors' workflow: In a later analysis, the count reached about 80 million unique TCR beta chains, with about 11 million shared. Assay: immunoSEQ multiplex PCR; the TCRdb copy retains only in-frame clones and omits some. V and J calls and clone size follow that table, whereas D and trimming were derived from the DNA. Found here are under 150,000 clones, 60% to 85% of them singletons; the top ten hold roughly 0.87%. This sample was included in a study of cytomegalovirus exposure and HLA in healthy donors. About the research overall: In terms of ancestry, the Caucasian-associated cluster contained roughly 81% of the 398 genotyped donors. Overall study results and limits: Later analysis placed DRB1 highest and HLA-C lowest in TCR association rates, which differed by HLA locus.

Sequences were obtained from PBMCs. This clonotype was sampled from a young man in good health and CMV-seronegative.

Here the CDR3 DNA reads TGTGCCTGGAGGGACAGGGGGTGGAAAGAGACCCAGTACTTC. Translated: CAWRDRGWKETQYF. The chain employs TRBV30 and TRBJ2-5; 10 positions match TRBD1. This CDR3 spans 14 amino acids. V lost 3 bases and J lost 3; bases outside the gene matches: 4. Germline V gene data show CDR1 as GTSNPN and CDR2 as SVGIG (reference sequence).